These 30 T cell receptor beta chains share one sample of origin, sequenced in a study of sequential checkpoint blockade in melanoma. Sequencing used immunoSEQ multiplex PCR; TCRdb keeps in-frame clones, though not all of them. The data contain over 8,500 clones, 57% of them singletons. Noted treatment: randomized to nivolumab then ipilimumab (arm A) or the reverse (arm B). The sequences come from CD8+ T cells sorted from blood (inferred from file names), collected from a patient given nivolumab and ipilimumab in sequence. Receptors were obtained from a human donor with melanoma.

This chain joins TRBV7-8 and TRBJ2-3; 9 bases fit TRBD2. Germline lookup yields CDR1 SGHVS and CDR2 FQNEAQ. V shed 5 bases, J shed 1 base, and the junction held 4 bases outside the gene matches. The CDR3 is 15 amino acids. CDR3 DNA sequence: TGTGCCAGCAGCAGGATAGCGGGGGGCACAGATACGCAGTATTTT. It codes for CASSRIAGGTDTQYF.

The chain links TRBV15 to TRBJ1-4; weak D call: TRBD1 (5 bases). The germline gives CDR1 LNHNV, CDR2 YYDKDF (reference sequence). The CDR3 contains 14 residues. The germline V and J ends were trimmed by 6 bases and 0 bases, with 8 bases remaining between them. This CDR3 reads CATSLTATNEKLFF. The DNA of the CDR3 is TGTGCCACCAGTCTGACAGCAACTAATGAAAAACTGTTTTTT.

This clone was seen just once. This chain links TRBV6-1 with TRBJ2-5; 8 nucleotides align to TRBD2. V shed 0 bases, J shed 2 bases, and the junction held 5 bases outside the gene matches. CDR3 length: 16 residues. Germline CDR1 MNHNS, CDR2 SASEGT. This chain's CDR3 is CASSEALGGVQETQYF. In DNA, the CDR3 is TGTGCCAGCAGTGAAGCGCTCGGGGGGGTACAAGAGACCCAGTACTTC.

This clone showed up just a few times. The DNA for the CDR3 is TGTGCCAGCAGCTTGATTAGTTCAACTAATGAAAAACTGTTTTTT. This encodes CASSLISSTNEKLFF. The V and J genes are TRBV7-3 and TRBJ1-4; D not certain. With 3 bases removed from V and 0 bases from J, the gap between germline ends came to 8 bases. The CDR3 spans 15 residues. Germline CDR1 is SGHTA and CDR2 is FQGTGA.

The chain uses TRBV7-8 and TRBJ1-5; the match to TRBD1 covers 7 bases. This CDR3 is 13 amino acids long. Per the germline V gene, CDR1 is SGHVS and CDR2 is FQNEAQ. Unmatched junction bases numbered 8, after V lost 5 bases and J lost 10 bases. CDR3 in amino acids: CASSQDRRHPQHF. CDR3 bases: TGTGCCAGCAGCCAGGACAGGCGGCACCCCCAGCATTTT.

Within the sample, this clone is hyperexpanded. The rearrangement links TRBV7-9 to TRBJ2-1, with D perhaps TRBD2 (5 bases). Germline V gene lookup returns CDR1 SEHNR and CDR2 FQNEAQ (reference sequence). Trimming removed 2 bases at V and 0 bases at J, with 11 bases between. CDR3 length equals 16 residues. DNA for the CDR3: TGTGCCAGCAGCTTAATTGGGGAGAGCTCCTACAATGAGCAGTTCTTC. Amino acids: CASSLIGESSYNEQFF. Complete variable domain (other parts from reference TRBV7-9 and TRBJ2-1): DTGVSQNPRHKITKRGQNVTFRCDPISEHNRLYWYRQTLGQGPEFLTYFQNEAQLEKSRLLSDRFSAERPKGSFSTLEIQRTEQGDSAMYLCASSLIGESSYNEQFFGPGTRLTVL.

The rearrangement joins TRBV7-3 to TRBJ1-2, with 8 bases aligning to TRBD1. The CDR3 extends over 13 amino acids. The trim removed 2 bases at V and 7 bases at J, leaving 3 bases unmatched. In germline, CDR1 is SGHTA, CDR2 FQGTGA. The CDR3 DNA reads TGTGCCAGCAGCTTATCAGGGGGCAGTGGCTACACCTTC. Encoded protein: CASSLSGGSGYTF. Full variable domain (remainder filled in from reference TRBV7-3 and TRBJ1-2): GAGVSQTPSNKVTEKGKYVELRCDPISGHTALYWYRQSLGQGPEFLIYFQGTGAADDSGLPNDRFFAVRPEGSVSTLKIQRTERGDSAVYLCASSLSGGSGYTFGSGTRLTVV.

The gene calls are TRBV6-4 and TRBJ2-3, with 7 bases identical to TRBD2. The CDR3 is made up of 14 amino acids. V shed 0 bases and J 4 bases; nucleotides not matched to a gene: 1. The germline V gene has CDR1 MRHNA and CDR2 SNTAGT. The CDR3 coding sequence is TGTGCCAGCAGTGACTCGCGGGAGCCAGATACGCAGTATTTT. As protein: CASSDSREPDTQYF.

The CDR3 here is CASSRAIAQSRANVLTF. The DNA for the CDR3 is TGCGCCAGCAGTCGCGCTATAGCACAAAGTCGGGCCAACGTCCTGACTTTC. The chain links TRBV10-1 to TRBJ2-6, with D uncertain. CDR1 is WNHNN, CDR2 SYGVQD, per germline (reference sequence). The CDR3 has 17 residues. V was pared by 5 bases and J by 5 bases, with 19 bases between.

The V gene is TRBV6-1, the J gene TRBJ2-7; 9 bases are shared with TRBD1. Germline trimming cut 7 bases from V and 5 bases from J; bases unmatched to any gene: 9. This CDR3 comprises 14 residues. Germline V gene sequence: CDR1 MNHNS, CDR2 SASEGT. CDR3 DNA sequence: TGTGCCAGCAACTCCGGGACAGGGATCCACGAGCAGTACTTC. It encodes CASNSGTGIHEQYF.

The chain employs TRBV28 and TRBJ2-5; 14 bases fit TRBD2. The J call may be incorrect, as the DNA end agrees better with TRBJ2-7. The CDR3 totals 16 residues. CDR1 and CDR2 (germline): MDHEN, SYDVKM. The CDR3 coding sequence is TGTGCCAGCAGTAAGACTAGCGGGAGGGCCGGTTACGAGCAGTACTTC. Translation: CASSKTSGRAGYEQYF.

In its sample, this clone was seen a few times. The chain employs TRBV5-5 and TRBJ1-4; D is ambiguous. Between the trimmed V and J ends, which lost 0 bases and 3 bases, there was a span of 9 bases. Germline values: CDR1 SGHKS, CDR2 YYEKEE (reference sequence). The CDR3 has 15 amino acids. CDR3 coding DNA: TGTGCCAGCAGCTTGGCGGGGTACCCTAATGAAAAACTGTTTTTT. Protein sequence: CASSLAGYPNEKLFF.

In this sample, this clone turned up once. The rearrangement links TRBV19 to TRBJ1-1, with D possibly being TRBD1 (6 bases). Trimming removed 1 base at V and 5 bases at J, with 11 bases between. The germline CDR1 and CDR2 sequences are LNHDA and SQIVND (reference sequence). This CDR3 has 14 residues. CDR3 loop: CASSIGGPRTEAFF. As DNA, the CDR3 is TGTGCCAGTAGTATAGGGGGGCCCAGAACTGAAGCTTTCTTT.

This chain connects TRBV30 to TRBJ1-2; 10 bases map to TRBD1. The V gene end was trimmed by 3 bases and the J gene end by 2 bases; junction bases not matched to a gene: 3. The CDR3 has 14 amino acids. CDR1 and CDR2 (germline): GTSNPN, SVGIG (reference sequence). CDR3 in DNA: TGTGCCTGGAGGGGGGACAGGGGAAACTATGGCTACACCTTC. Translating it yields CAWRGDRGNYGYTF.

This clone has only a few counts. The chain is built from TRBV5-1 and TRBJ2-3; D gene uncertain. Trimming removed 7 bases at V and 1 base at J, with 22 bases between. The CDR3 is made up of 17 amino acids. The germline V gene encodes CDR1 SGHRS and CDR2 YFSETQ. DNA for the CDR3: TGCGCCAGCCAACGCCACTCTCAAACGACTGGCACAGATACGCAGTATTTT. Amino acids: CASQRHSQTTGTDTQYF. Filled out from reference TRBV5-1 and TRBJ2-3, the complete variable domain reads KAGVTQTPRYLIKTRGQQVTLSCSPISGHRSVSWYQQTPGQGLQFLFEYFSETQRNKGNFPGRFSGRQFSNSRSEMNVSTLELGDSALYLCASQRHSQTTGTDTQYFGPGTRLTVL.

There are a few counts of this clone. The gene calls are TRBV6-4 and TRBJ2-3; D is unclear. Germline CDR1 MRHNA, CDR2 SNTAGT. CDR3 length equals 15 residues. V was cut by 3 bases and J by 0 bases, with 10 bases left in between. This CDR3 reads CASSEGDPSTDTQYF. CDR3 nucleotide sequence: TGTGCCAGCAGTGAAGGAGATCCTAGCACAGATACGCAGTATTTT.

The V gene is TRBV5-4, the J gene TRBJ1-1, with D hard to call. Germline CDR1 is SGHNT and CDR2 is YYREEE (reference sequence). This CDR3 is built from 13 residues. V lost 4 bases, J lost 8 bases, and 15 bases lay in between. The CDR3 protein is CASSRAGGDEAFF. In nucleotides, the CDR3 is TGTGCCAGCAGCAGGGCGGGCGGAGACGAAGCTTTCTTT.

J is TRBJ2-3 and V is TRBV6-6; the match to TRBD2 covers 7 bases. The V gene end was trimmed by 0 bases and the J gene end by 6 bases; junction bases not matched to a gene: 6. Germline CDR1 MNHNY, CDR2 SVGAGI (reference sequence). This CDR3 is 15 amino acids long. CDR3 DNA: TGTGCCAGCAGTTACTCGGGGCGGGAGCGGGATACGCAGTATTTT. Protein sequence: CASSYSGRERDTQYF.

The J gene is TRBJ2-7, the V gene TRBV6-6; D remains ambiguous. The CDR3 is 11 amino acids. Looked up from germline, CDR1 is MNHNY and CDR2 is SVGAGI (reference sequence). Trimming left V 4 bases short and J 3 bases short, with 4 bases between. The CDR3 nucleotides read TGTGCCAGCAGTTTCAGCTACGAGCAGTACTTC. It specifies CASSFSYEQYF.

V gene TRBV19 combines with J gene TRBJ1-5; 7 bases are shared with TRBD1. In germline, CDR1 is LNHDA, CDR2 SQIVND (reference sequence). Trimming at V came to 0 bases and at J to 3 bases, leaving 5 bases not matched to a gene. The CDR3 has 16 amino acids. The CDR3 spells CASSIDWTGFNQPQHF. The CDR3 bases are TGTGCCAGTAGTATAGATTGGACAGGTTTCAATCAGCCCCAGCATTTT.

This clone was observed a few times. The chain uses TRBV7-9 and TRBJ1-5; 7 nucleotides line up with TRBD1. The V gene end was trimmed by 2 bases and the J gene end by 5 bases; junction bases not matched to a gene: 6. The CDR3 contains 15 residues. Germline CDR1 reads SEHNR; CDR2 reads FQNEAQ (reference sequence). The CDR3 here is CASSLRGQQHQPQHF. The CDR3 nucleotides are TGTGCCAGCAGCTTAAGGGGACAGCAGCATCAGCCCCAGCATTTT. The entire variable domain, with the rest obtained from reference TRBV7-9 and TRBJ1-5, is as follows: DTGVSQNPRHKITKRGQNVTFRCDPISEHNRLYWYRQTLGQGPEFLTYFQNEAQLEKSRLLSDRFSAERPKGSFSTLEIQRTEQGDSAMYLCASSLRGQQHQPQHFGDGTRLSIL.

This sequence joins TRBV6-4 and TRBJ2-1, with TRBD2 matching 10 bases. J was trimmed by 6 bases and V by 4 bases; bases with no gene match: 6. This CDR3 contains 15 residues. Germline loops: CDR1 MRHNA, CDR2 SNTAGT. The CDR3 region is CASSGSSGGANEQFF. CDR3 bases: TGTGCCAGCAGTGGCTCGAGCGGGGGGGCCAATGAGCAGTTCTTC.

In this sample, this clone turned up a few times. The chain links TRBV19 to TRBJ1-1; D perhaps matches TRBD1 (5 bases). The CDR3 consists of 15 residues. Trimming cost V 0 bases and J 0 bases, with 8 bases left between them. From germline, CDR1 is LNHDA and CDR2 SQIVND (reference sequence). The CDR3 sequence: CASSIDAGLNTEAFF. The DNA of the CDR3 is TGTGCCAGTAGTATAGATGCAGGGTTGAACACTGAAGCTTTCTTT.

Notes on this clone: A far larger clone is only one base removed, so a read error is likely. The chain uses TRBV5-1 and TRBJ1-5; no firm D call. V lost 2 bases, J lost 5 bases, and 8 bases lay in between. In germline, CDR1 is SGHRS, CDR2 YFSETQ. This CDR3 has 13 residues. CDR3 sequence reads: CASSFEEDQPQHF. The CDR3 DNA follows: TGCGCCAGCAGCTTTGAGGAGGATCAGCCCCAGCATTTT.

This clone was seen only a few times. The rearrangement uses TRBV7-9 and TRBJ1-3; D may be TRBD1 (5 bases). The germline CDR1 and CDR2 sequences are SEHNR and FQNEAQ (reference sequence). Trimming took off 4 bases at V and 3 bases at J, with 19 bases between the two ends. The CDR3 covers 17 residues. The CDR3 loop reads CASSYEAREELGNTIYF. In nucleotides, the CDR3 is TGTGCCAGCAGCTACGAGGCCAGGGAAGAACTTGGAAACACCATATATTTT.

The J gene is TRBJ2-1, the V gene TRBV25-1; D not resolved. The CDR3 sequence is 16 residues long. V dropped 0 bases and J dropped 2 bases, with 11 bases sitting between them. Germline lookup yields CDR1 MGHDK and CDR2 SYGVNS. The DNA for the CDR3 is TGTGCCAGCAGTGAATATTTCGGGTTACCCTACAATGAGCAGTTCTTC. Protein: CASSEYFGLPYNEQFF.

This sequence joins TRBV10-3 and TRBJ1-1, with unresolved D. The CDR3 spans 13 residues. Germline CDR1 is ENHRY and CDR2 is SYGVKD. V was clipped by 4 bases and J by 0 bases, with 6 bases between them. This chain's CDR3 is CAISGAVNTEAFF. The CDR3, as DNA: TGTGCCATCAGTGGTGCGGTGAACACTGAAGCTTTCTTT.

The sample holds a few counts of this clone. V is TRBV6-5 and J is TRBJ2-7; D unclear. The V and J ends lost 5 bases and 0 bases respectively, with 11 bases between them. Germline CDR1 is MNHEY and CDR2 is SVGAGI. This CDR3 is 14 amino acids long. Written as DNA, the CDR3 is TGTGCCAGCAGTCAAGAACAGAGCTCCTACGAGCAGTACTTC. Translated: CASSQEQSSYEQYF.

This chain uses TRBV28 with TRBJ2-7, with TRBD1 as a possible D gene (6 bases). CDR3 length: 15 amino acids. Germline V gene data show CDR1 as MDHEN and CDR2 as SYDVKM. The ends were cut back, 3 bases at V and 0 bases at J, with 12 bases in the middle. Here the CDR3 DNA reads TGTGCCAGCAGTTTGCCCGGGACAAACTCCTACGAGCAGTACTTC. This codes for CASSLPGTNSYEQYF.

The chain recombines TRBV10-3 with TRBJ2-3; 8 bases are shared with TRBD2. This CDR3 has 17 amino acids. With 0 bases clipped from V and 6 bases from J, the junction kept 11 bases outside the gene matches. The germline gives CDR1 ENHRY, CDR2 SYGVKD. CDR3 nucleotides: TGTGCCATCAGTGAGTCGTCGGGGCGGGGGGCTGCCGATACGCAGTATTTT. Protein: CAISESSGRGAADTQYF.